Each of the 26 T cell receptor beta chains below was sequenced from the same sample in a study of vaccination effects on CD4 cells after COVID-19. The antigens these receptors bind are not known. Produced via immunoSEQ multiplex PCR; TCRdb's table is partial and in-frame only. The profile shows 55,000 to 80,000 clones, approximately 70% of them singletons. Before sequencing, viral peptide pools were used by the ViraFEST assay to expand antigen-specific CD4+ T cells. CD4+ T cells were isolated after around ten days of culture. Nucleocapsid antibodies were negative in the vaccine recipients, who had never had SARS-CoV-2 infection. Sequenced here: CD4+ T cells from PBMCs cultured with HCoV-OC43 spike peptides, sampled before COVID-19 vaccination. Subset given: HCoV-OC43 spike overlapping peptide pool stimulation. The receptors originated from a human donor who received a COVID-19 vaccine.

V is TRBV7-8 and J is TRBJ1-6; perhaps TRBD1 as D (5 bases). CDR1 SGHVS and CDR2 FQNEAQ come from the germline V gene. With 1 base removed from V and 7 bases from J, the gap between germline ends came to 8 bases. The CDR3 covers 14 residues. The CDR3 DNA reads TGTGCCAGCAGCTTAGGGACATTCAATTCACCCCTCCACTTT. Translating gives CASSLGTFNSPLHF.

This clone was seen a few times. The V call is TRBV24-1, the J call TRBJ1-2; D gene ambiguous. V was shortened by 7 bases and J by 3 bases, with 11 bases between the two germline ends. This CDR3 comprises 13 residues. Germline V gives CDR1 KGHDR, CDR2 SFDVKD. The CDR3 loop reads CATRGSSDYGYTF. CDR3 in DNA: TGTGCCACCAGGGGAAGCTCCGACTATGGCTACACCTTC.

Regarding this clone: Distinct nucleotide sequences in the sample also encode this CDR3. The chain carries TRBV18 and TRBJ2-3; D is unresolved. V was cut by 2 bases and J by 0 bases, with 0 bases left in between. This CDR3 contains 12 residues. From germline, CDR1 is KGHSH and CDR2 LQKENI. CDR3 nucleotides: TGTGCCAGCTCACCAAGCACAGATACGCAGTATTTT. Residues: CASSPSTDTQYF.

Of note for this clone: Because the CDR3 is missing its conserved closing phenylalanine or tryptophan, this is likely a read error. No DNA is shown, since the ends of the CDR3 on it are uncertain; the CDR3 is the one TCRdb lists. This chain joins TRBV11-2 and TRBJ2-7; whether TRBD2, the table's D call, matches the DNA was not checked. Germline V gene data show CDR1 as SGHAT and CDR2 as FQNNGV. Inclusive of both ends, the CDR3 amounts to 10 amino acids. The CDR3 spells CASSLVITPI.

The chain couples TRBV19 to TRBJ2-5; the D is unclear. The CDR3 runs 14 residues. With 3 bases removed from V and 2 bases from J, the gap between germline ends came to 10 bases. CDR1 LNHDA and CDR2 SQIVND come from the germline V gene (reference sequence). The CDR3 protein is CASSIAQLQETQYF. The CDR3 bases are TGTGCCAGTAGTATCGCCCAGCTACAAGAGACCCAGTACTTC.

This clone was counted only a few times. The chain couples TRBV25-1 to TRBJ2-4; D is unresolved. Trimming cost V 8 bases and J 1 base, with 15 bases left between them. The CDR3 loop spans 15 amino acids. Germline V gives CDR1 MGHDK, CDR2 SYGVNS. The CDR3 protein is CASLGRWFAKNIQYF. CDR3 DNA sequence: TGTGCCAGCCTAGGGCGATGGTTCGCCAAAAACATTCAGTACTTC.

The chain is built from TRBV10-3 and TRBJ2-1; 7 bases align to TRBD2. The ends lost 2 bases at V and 5 bases at J; junction bases unmatched: 9. The CDR3 has 16 amino acids. In germline, CDR1 is ENHRY, CDR2 SYGVKD. Here the CDR3 DNA reads TGTGCCATCAGTGAGAGGAGCGGGGAGATAAACAATGAGCAGTTCTTC. As protein: CAISERSGEINNEQFF.

The V gene is TRBV18, the J gene TRBJ1-2, with D perhaps TRBD1 (6 bases). Trimming pared 1 base from V and 8 bases from J, leaving 14 bases between. CDR1 is KGHSH, CDR2 LQKENI, per germline. CDR3 length equals 14 residues. The CDR3 loop reads CASSPQKGHEGYTF. The CDR3 DNA sequence: TGTGCCAGCTCACCACAAAAGGGACATGAAGGCTACACCTTC.

The chain uses TRBV19 and TRBJ1-1; TRBD1 matches 7 bases. Germline CDR1 LNHDA, CDR2 SQIVND (reference sequence). Trimming removed 5 bases from V and 3 bases from J; junction bases left unmatched: 6. CDR3 length: 14 amino acids. The CDR3 coding sequence is TGTGCCAGTAGTTCGACAGGGCTTTACACTGAAGCTTTCTTT. This translates into CASSSTGLYTEAFF.

The V and J genes are TRBV5-1 and TRBJ2-2; perhaps D is TRBD1 or TRBD2 (5 bases each). CDR1 and CDR2 (germline): SGHRS, YFSETQ. V was cut by 4 bases and J by 2 bases, with 15 bases left in between. This CDR3 comprises 16 residues. In nucleotides, the CDR3 is TGCGCCAGCAGCATCTCAGGGACCCAAAACACCGGGGAGCTGTTTTTT. Translation gives CASSISGTQNTGELFF.

J is TRBJ1-4 and V is TRBV25-1; D not resolved. V dropped 4 bases and J dropped 3 bases, with 6 bases sitting between them. CDR1 is MGHDK and CDR2 is SYGVNS in the germline V gene. The CDR3 loop spans 13 amino acids. In DNA form, the CDR3 reads TGTGCCAGCAGTGTCAGGCCTAATGAAAAACTGTTTTTT. It yields the protein CASSVRPNEKLFF.

The chain uses TRBV7-2 and TRBJ1-1; no definite D call. The germline V and J ends were trimmed by 6 bases and 1 base, with 9 bases remaining between them. The length of the CDR3 is 13 residues. Germline V lookup: CDR1 SGHTA, CDR2 FQGNSA. CDR3 sequence (DNA): TGTGCCAGCAGTCTACAGCCGAACACTGAAGCTTTCTTT. The encoded protein is CASSLQPNTEAFF.

In this sample, this clone turned up a few times. The chain combines TRBV5-1 with TRBJ2-2, with 7 positions matching TRBD1. CDR1 is SGHRS, CDR2 YFSETQ, per germline. CDR3 size: 17 residues. J gave up 1 base and V 5 bases, and 11 bases lay outside the gene matches. The CDR3 here is CASSSTGESWNTGELFF. The DNA of the CDR3 is TGCGCCAGCAGTTCAACAGGGGAAAGTTGGAACACCGGGGAGCTGTTTTTT.

V usage is TRBV6-2 or TRBV6-3 and J usage is TRBJ2-1, with no clear D. The CDR3 is 15 residues long. The V and J ends lost 2 bases and 4 bases respectively, with 12 bases between them. Germline V gives CDR1 MNHEY, CDR2 SVGEGT. The CDR3 reads CASSYGQTRYNEQFF. The CDR3 bases are TGTGCCAGCAGTTACGGGCAAACCCGGTACAATGAGCAGTTCTTC.

The rearrangement uses TRBV6-5 and TRBJ2-6, with D unresolved. Per the germline V gene, CDR1 is MNHEY and CDR2 is SVGAGI. V lost 7 bases and J lost 0, with 10 bases in between. This CDR3 has 15 amino acids. The CDR3 coding sequence is TGTGCCAGCACCTACTCTCGCTCTGGGGCCAACGTCCTGACTTTC. It is translated as CASTYSRSGANVLTF.

CDR3 region: CASSMSGGRGTDTQYF. CDR3 in DNA: TGTGCCAGCAGCATGAGCGGGGGCCGAGGCACAGATACGCAGTATTTT. The chain is built from TRBV7-8 and TRBJ2-3; TRBD2 matches at 8 bases. After removal of 5 bases from V and 1 base from J, the junction contained 8 bases not matched to a gene. The CDR3 is 16 amino acids. Germline V gene lookup returns CDR1 SGHVS and CDR2 FQNEAQ.

The V and J genes are TRBV15 and TRBJ1-4, with D uncertain. Trimming cost V 0 bases and J 0 bases, with 8 bases left between them. This CDR3 is 16 amino acids long. In germline, CDR1 is LNHNV, CDR2 YYDKDF (reference sequence). For the CDR3, the DNA is TGTGCCACCAGCAGAGACATTTTCGCAACTAATGAAAAACTGTTTTTT. This translates into CATSRDIFATNEKLFF.

The rearrangement links TRBV28 to TRBJ2-7, with TRBD2 matching 12 bases. CDR3 size: 14 residues. The V gene's germline CDR1 is MDHEN and CDR2 SYDVKM. Trimming cost V 6 bases and J 6 bases; bases outside gene matches: 6. CDR3 bases: TGTGCCAGCAGCCTAGCGGGGGGGCCCTCCGAGCAGTACGTC. The encoded protein is CASSLAGGPSEQYV.

This sequence joins TRBV5-4 and TRBJ1-5; D is undetermined. Per germline, CDR1 SGHNT and CDR2 YYREEE (reference sequence). The V end lost 0 bases, the J end lost 3 bases, and 7 bases lay between the germline ends. This CDR3 has 14 residues. CDR3 DNA: TGTGCCAGCAGCTTGGAGGTACTCAATCAGCCCCAGCATTTT. It translates to CASSLEVLNQPQHF. The whole variable domain, remainder taken from reference TRBV5-4 and TRBJ1-5, is ETGVTQSPTHLIKTRGQQVTLRCSSQSGHNTVSWYQQALGQGPQFIFQYYREEENGRGNFPPRFSGLQFPNYSSELNVNALELDDSALYLCASSLEVLNQPQHFGDGTRLSIL.

The gene calls are TRBV19 and TRBJ2-7; no clear D gene. Germline CDR1 and CDR2: LNHDA and SQIVND (reference sequence). V dropped 1 base and J dropped 4 bases, with 2 bases sitting between them. This CDR3 has 11 residues. In DNA form, the CDR3 reads TGTGCCAGTAGTATAGGATACGAGCAGTACGTC. It is translated as CASSIGYEQYV.

V usage is TRBV7-2 and J usage is TRBJ1-6; maybe TRBD1 (5 bases). Trimming removed 8 bases from V and 10 bases from J, with 15 bases in between. The germline CDR1 and CDR2 sequences are SGHTA and FQGNSA. The CDR3 totals 13 residues. The CDR3 region has the DNA TGTGCCAGCCGCCGGGGGATGGGGTCACCCCTCCACTTT. This translates into CASRRGMGSPLHF.

V gene TRBV18 combines with J gene TRBJ1-3; TRBD1 is a possible D gene (6 bases). Germline values: CDR1 KGHSH, CDR2 LQKENI. The CDR3 covers 16 residues. V lost 4 bases and J 0 bases, leaving 13 bases between the germline ends. CDR3 sequence reads: CASSLKTGDSGNTIYF. The DNA for the CDR3 is TGTGCCAGCTCACTCAAGACAGGCGACTCTGGAAACACCATATATTTT.

This clone was detected a few times. The V gene is TRBV24-1, the J gene TRBJ2-5; 8 nucleotides agree with TRBD1. The J segment lost 3 bases and the V segment lost 4 bases, leaving 3 bases of the junction unmatched. This CDR3 spans 14 amino acids. Germline CDR1 KGHDR, CDR2 SFDVKD. The CDR3 nucleotides read TGTGCCACCAGTGACAGGACAGGGAAAGAGACCCAGTACTTC. Protein product: CATSDRTGKETQYF.

This clone was detected once. The chain employs TRBV27 and TRBJ2-2; TRBD1 might be the D (5 bases). The CDR3 is made up of 16 amino acids. V dropped 7 bases and J dropped 5 bases, with 20 bases sitting between them. Germline CDR1 reads MNHEY; CDR2 reads SMNVEV (reference sequence). As DNA, the CDR3 is TGTGCCAGCAATTCTTTAGGGGCAGGTGGAACCGGGGAGCTGTTTTTT. Residues: CASNSLGAGGTGELFF.

This clone has a single count. The chain employs TRBV7-7 and TRBJ1-1; 7 bases agree with TRBD1. Germline CDR1 and CDR2: SSHAT and FNYEAQ (reference sequence). The V gene end was trimmed by 4 bases and the J gene end by 1 base; junction bases not matched to a gene: 9. The CDR3 is made up of 16 amino acids. CDR3 residues: CASSSDRDRPNTEAFF. The DNA for the CDR3 is TGTGCCAGCAGCTCAGACCGGGACAGACCGAACACTGAAGCTTTCTTT.

The chain carries TRBV5-4 and TRBJ2-2, with 8 bases matching TRBD1. The CDR3 extends over 15 amino acids. Germline CDR1 and CDR2: SGHNT and YYREEE (reference sequence). V trimming: 3 bases; J trimming: 5 bases; junction bases outside the gene matches: 6. CDR3 protein: CASSSRGLGTGELFF. The CDR3 DNA reads TGTGCCAGCAGCTCCAGGGGGCTTGGAACCGGGGAGCTGTTTTTT.